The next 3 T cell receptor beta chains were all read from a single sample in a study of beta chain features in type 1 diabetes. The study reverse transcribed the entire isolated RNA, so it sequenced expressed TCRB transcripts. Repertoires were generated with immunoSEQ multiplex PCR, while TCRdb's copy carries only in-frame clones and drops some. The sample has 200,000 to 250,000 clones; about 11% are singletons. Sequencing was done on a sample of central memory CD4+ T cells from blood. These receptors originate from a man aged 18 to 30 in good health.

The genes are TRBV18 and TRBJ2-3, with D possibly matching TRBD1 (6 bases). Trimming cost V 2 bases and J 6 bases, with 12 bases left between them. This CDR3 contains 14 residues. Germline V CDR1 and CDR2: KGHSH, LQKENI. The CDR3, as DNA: TGTGCCAGCTCACCATCCCAGGGGATCGATACGCAGTATTTT. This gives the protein CASSPSQGIDTQYF. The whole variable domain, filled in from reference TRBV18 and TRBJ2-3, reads NAGVMQNPRHLVRRRGQEARLRCSPMKGHSHVYWYRQLPEEGLKFMVYLQKENIIDESGMPKERFSAEFPKEGPSILRIQQVVRGDSAAYFCASSPSQGIDTQYFGPGTRLTVL.

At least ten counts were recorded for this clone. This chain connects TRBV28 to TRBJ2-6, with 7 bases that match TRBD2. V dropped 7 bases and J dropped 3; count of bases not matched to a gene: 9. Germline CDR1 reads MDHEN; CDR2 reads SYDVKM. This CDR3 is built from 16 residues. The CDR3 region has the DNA TGTGCCAGCACCTCAACAGCGGGATATGGGGCCAACGTCCTGACTTTC. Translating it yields CASTSTAGYGANVLTF. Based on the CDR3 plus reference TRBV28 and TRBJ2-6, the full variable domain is DVKVTQSSRYLVKRTGEKVFLECVQDMDHENMFWYRQDPGLGLRLIYFSYDVKMKEKGDIPEGYSVSREKKERFSLILESASTNQTSMYLCASTSTAGYGANVLTFGAGSRLTVL.

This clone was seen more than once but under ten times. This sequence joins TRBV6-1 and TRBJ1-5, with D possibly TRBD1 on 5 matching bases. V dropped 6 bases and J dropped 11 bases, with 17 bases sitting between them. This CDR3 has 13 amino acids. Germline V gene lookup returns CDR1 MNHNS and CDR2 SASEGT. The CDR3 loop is CASSPGPPKAQHF. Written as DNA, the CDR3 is TGTGCCAGCAGCCCGGGGCCCCCTAAGGCCCAGCATTTT.